The rows below give T cell receptor beta chains drawn from one sample of a study of cytomegalovirus exposure and HLA in healthy donors. The protocol was immunoSEQ multiplex PCR, while the TCRdb copy is restricted to in-frame clones and leaves out a portion. Here the sample spans 250,000 to 400,000 clones, 87% being singletons. The sequenced sample was PBMCs. The receptors were gathered from a woman in her thirties in good health and CMV-seropositive. Both conserved end residues are part of each CDR3. The D gene is left open where the match is weak.

d_gene | j_gene | v_gene | CDR3aa
TRBD1 | TRBJ1-1 | TRBV27 | CASSLKTGWTPGNTEAFF
NA | TRBJ1-4 | TRBV4-1 | CASSQSPFTGRGRWTNEKLFF
NA | TRBJ2-3 | TRBV27 | CASRRRETQTDTQYF
TRBD1 | TRBJ2-1 | TRBV29-1 | CSVFDRGNREQFF
NA | TRBJ1-4 | TRBV7-6 | CASSFGGYNEKLFF
NA | TRBJ1-5 | TRBV11-1 | CASSVGFNQPQHF
NA | TRBJ2-3 | TRBV5-6 | CASSPLVPTDTQYF
TRBD2 | TRBJ2-3 | TRBV5-4 | CASSLLASDTQYF
TRBD2 | TRBJ2-1 | TRBV4-2 | CASSQVLAGGSLNEQFF
NA | TRBJ1-1 | TRBV7-9 | CASSLGYTEAFF
NA | TRBJ1-6 | TRBV25-1 | CASSESTLANSPLHF
TRBD2 | TRBJ2-3 | TRBV30 | CAWNFGTNTDTQYF
TRBD1 | TRBJ2-5 | TRBV5-6 | CASSRIQGAEETQYF
NA | TRBJ1-5 | TRBV29-1 | CSVQTGLRQPQHF
TRBD1 | TRBJ1-1 | TRBV4-3 | CASSRDRAGVGTEAFF
TRBD1 | TRBJ1-5 | TRBV30 | CAWSFTGEAQHF